Listed below are T cell receptor beta chains from one sample, sequenced in a study of molecular identifiers for immune sequencing clone quantification. TCRdb re-analysed the PCR reads in MiXCR, keeping a single row per CDR3 protein. The sample includes under 100,000 distinct CDR3 sequences, approximately 23% of them seen just once. Source material: naive CD8+ T cells from blood, with Jurkat cell RNA spiked in. These receptors were taken from a human donor in good health. Some libraries in this study had Jurkat cell RNA spiked in. Both conserved end residues are part of each CDR3. D genes are given only for firm matches. Rows give clone size only sometimes, using once, few, many, or a class for an expanded clone.

clone_size: few; j_call: TRBJ1-4; d_call: .; v_call: TRBV30; cdr3_nt: TGTGCCTGGGCAAACTATGATGCAACTAATGAAAAACTGTTTTTT; cdr3_aa: CAWANYDATNEKLFF
clone_size: many; j_call: TRBJ1-5; d_call: .; v_call: TRBV7-9; cdr3_nt: TGTGCCAGCAGCTTAAGCCCTAATAGCAATCAGCCCCAGCATTTT; cdr3_aa: CASSLSPNSNQPQHF
clone_size: many; j_call: TRBJ2-5; d_call: .; v_call: TRBV12-3/TRBV12-4; cdr3_nt: TGTGCCAGCAGCTTGGAAAACCAAGAGACCCAGTACTTC; cdr3_aa: CASSLENQETQYF
clone_size: many; j_call: TRBJ2-3; d_call: TRBD2; v_call: TRBV5-1; cdr3_nt: TGCGCCAGCAGCTTTGGGACTAGCGGCACAGATACGCAGTATTTT; cdr3_aa: CASSFGTSGTDTQYF
clone_size: few; j_call: TRBJ2-5; d_call: .; v_call: TRBV11-2; cdr3_nt: TGTGCCAGCAGCTTGTCAGCAGGTCTAGGAGAGACCCAGTACTTC; cdr3_aa: CASSLSAGLGETQYF
clone_size: few; j_call: TRBJ2-3; d_call: TRBD2; v_call: TRBV10-3; cdr3_nt: TGTGCCATCAGTGAGTTTAGGCTAGCGGGAGGAAGTTCACATACGCAGTATTTT; cdr3_aa: CAISEFRLAGGSSHTQYF
clone_size: few; j_call: TRBJ2-3; d_call: TRBD2; v_call: TRBV7-9; cdr3_nt: TGTGCCAGCAGCTTAGGTTTCGGGGGGACGCCAGATACGCAGTATTTT; cdr3_aa: CASSLGFGGTPDTQYF
clone_size: .; j_call: TRBJ2-1; d_call: TRBD2; v_call: TRBV11-2; cdr3_nt: TGTGCCAGCCAGGGACTAGCGGGTTGGGATGAGCAGTTCTTC; cdr3_aa: CASQGLAGWDEQFF
clone_size: many; j_call: TRBJ1-5; d_call: .; v_call: TRBV5-6; cdr3_nt: TGTGCCAGCAGCTTGGGGACCTTTGCCGGCAATCAGCCCCAGCATTTT; cdr3_aa: CASSLGTFAGNQPQHF
clone_size: .; j_call: TRBJ2-1; d_call: .; v_call: TRBV12-3/TRBV12-4; cdr3_nt: TGTGCCAGCAGTTTGAGTTTTTATGAGCAGTTCTTC; cdr3_aa: CASSLSFYEQFF